A selection of T cell receptor beta chains follows, all from one sample in a study of early T cells in non-severe SARS-CoV-2 infection. TCRdb recomputed calls from the 5' RACE reads with MiXCR, one row per CDR3 protein. The sample yields 20,000 to 25,000 distinct CDR3 sequences, 5% seen once. Material: whole blood. These receptor sequences come from an adult who was a healthcare worker with PCR-confirmed SARS-CoV-2 infection or an uninfected control (not recorded which). Both conserved end residues are part of each CDR3. The D gene is left open where the match is weak. A clone size is listed for some rows: how often the clone was seen (once, few, many), or a class if it is expanded.

D gene: TRBD2
V gene: TRBV6-5
clone size: many
J gene: TRBJ2-1
CDR3 DNA: TGTGCCAGCAGTTCCCTAGCGGGGGGATCGTACCCTGAGCAGTTCTTC
CDR3 protein: CASSSLAGGSYPEQFF

D gene: TRBD2
V gene: TRBV29-1
clone size: many
J gene: TRBJ2-1
CDR3 DNA: TGCAGCGTTGAAGATCGAATTGGACTAGCGGGGGGGAGGCAGTTCTTC
CDR3 protein: CSVEDRIGLAGGRQFF

D gene: .
V gene: TRBV10-3
clone size: .
J gene: TRBJ1-1
CDR3 DNA: TGTGCCACCGGGGGGGAATTCCTTGAAGCTTTCTTT
CDR3 protein: CATGGEFLEAFF

D gene: .
V gene: TRBV6-5
clone size: many
J gene: TRBJ1-1
CDR3 DNA: TGTGCCAGCAGTTCCAAAGGGAACACTGAAGCTTTCTTT
CDR3 protein: CASSSKGNTEAFF

D gene: .
V gene: TRBV11-2
clone size: .
J gene: TRBJ2-1
CDR3 DNA: TGTGCCAGCAGCCAGCGCGAACTAGCCCTTGGGACCAATGAGCAGTTCTTC
CDR3 protein: CASSQRELALGTNEQFF

D gene: .
V gene: TRBV5-5
clone size: few
J gene: TRBJ2-3
CDR3 DNA: TGTGCCAGCAGATCCGCGGCTTTAAGCACAGATACGCAGTATTTT
CDR3 protein: CASRSAALSTDTQYF

D gene: .
V gene: TRBV18
clone size: many
J gene: TRBJ1-2
CDR3 DNA: TGTGCCAGCTCACCACCCCAGACGAACTATGGCTACACCTTC
CDR3 protein: CASSPPQTNYGYTF

D gene: .
V gene: TRBV6-5
clone size: few
J gene: TRBJ2-5
CDR3 DNA: TGTGCCAGCAGTCCAAGGAGTAGGGAGACCCAGTACTTC
CDR3 protein: CASSPRSRETQYF

D gene: .
V gene: TRBV6-5
clone size: .
J gene: TRBJ2-2
CDR3 DNA: TGTGCCAGCAGACCGGGGACATGGCAAACCGGGGAGCTGTTTTTT
CDR3 protein: CASRPGTWQTGELFF

D gene: TRBD1
V gene: TRBV6-1
clone size: many
J gene: TRBJ2-7
CDR3 DNA: TGTGCCAGCCACTCCTTGGGACAGTACTACGAGCAGTACTTC
CDR3 protein: CASHSLGQYYEQYF

D gene: .
V gene: TRBV10-3
clone size: many
J gene: TRBJ2-2
CDR3 DNA: TGTGCCATCAGTACCCGACGGGGGAACACCGGGGAGCTGTTTTTT
CDR3 protein: CAISTRRGNTGELFF

D gene: .
V gene: TRBV6-1
clone size: .
J gene: TRBJ1-3
CDR3 DNA: TGTGCCAGCAGTGAATACCTTTCTGACACCATATATTTT
CDR3 protein: CASSEYLSDTIYF

D gene: TRBD1
V gene: TRBV7-9
clone size: medium-sized
J gene: TRBJ1-2
CDR3 DNA: TGTGCCAGCAGCTCCTCCCTACAGGGGAGCTACACCTTC
CDR3 protein: CASSSSLQGSYTF

D gene: .
V gene: TRBV11-2
clone size: few
J gene: TRBJ2-1
CDR3 DNA: TGTGCCAGCAGCCCGGACGGATATGAGCAGTTCTTC
CDR3 protein: CASSPDGYEQFF

D gene: TRBD2
V gene: TRBV7-8
clone size: many
J gene: TRBJ2-7
CDR3 DNA: TGTGCCAGCAGCCCAAGCGGGGGTCCCTACGAGCAGTACTTC
CDR3 protein: CASSPSGGPYEQYF

D gene: .
V gene: TRBV7-2
clone size: many
J gene: TRBJ2-7
CDR3 DNA: TGTGCCAGCTCGGCGGCGGCCTCCTACGAGCAGTACTTC
CDR3 protein: CASSAAASYEQYF

D gene: TRBD1
V gene: TRBV7-2
clone size: many
J gene: TRBJ2-2
CDR3 DNA: TGTGCCAGCAGCTTAGCAGGGGGCCGGAGCACCGGGGAGCTGTTTTTT
CDR3 protein: CASSLAGGRSTGELFF

D gene: .
V gene: TRBV7-8
clone size: medium-sized
J gene: TRBJ2-7
CDR3 DNA: TGTGCCAGCAGCCCCTCTGTCGGGTCGGGATCCTACGAGCAGTACTTC
CDR3 protein: CASSPSVGSGSYEQYF

D gene: .
V gene: TRBV7-3
clone size: many
J gene: TRBJ1-3
CDR3 DNA: TGTGCCAGCAGCTTAGGGGTCTCTGGAAACACCATATATTTT
CDR3 protein: CASSLGVSGNTIYF

D gene: TRBD1
V gene: TRBV18
clone size: many
J gene: TRBJ2-3
CDR3 DNA: TGTGCCAGCTCACCTACAGGGGGGCAAGATACGCAGTATTTT
CDR3 protein: CASSPTGGQDTQYF

D gene: .
V gene: TRBV5-3
clone size: few
J gene: TRBJ1-5
CDR3 DNA: TGTGCCAGAAGCCGGGGTAAGGAAATTGGACGTCAGCCCCAGCATTTT
CDR3 protein: CARSRGKEIGRQPQHF

D gene: .
V gene: TRBV12-3/TRBV12-4
clone size: many
J gene: TRBJ2-7
CDR3 DNA: TGTGCCAGCTATCCCTGGGGGCGGCTCTACGAGCAGTACTTC
CDR3 protein: CASYPWGRLYEQYF

D gene: .
V gene: TRBV12-3/TRBV12-4
clone size: .
J gene: TRBJ1-4
CDR3 DNA: TGTGCCAGCAGCCCTGGACTCCAACGAGGGAAACTGTTTTTT
CDR3 protein: CASSPGLQRGKLFF

D gene: .
V gene: TRBV11-2
clone size: .
J gene: TRBJ2-7
CDR3 DNA: TGTGCCAGCAGCGTGGCTAGGGGGGACAAATCCTACGAGCAGTACTTC
CDR3 protein: CASSVARGDKSYEQYF

D gene: .
V gene: TRBV29-1
clone size: .
J gene: TRBJ2-5
CDR3 DNA: TGCAGCGTTGAAGTTTTTAGGAGGGTCCCCCAAGAGACCCAGTACTTC
CDR3 protein: CSVEVFRRVPQETQYF

D gene: .
V gene: TRBV7-2
clone size: .
J gene: TRBJ2-5
CDR3 DNA: TGTGCCAGCAGCATTGGACCGTATGCCCAGTACTTC
CDR3 protein: CASSIGPYAQYF

D gene: .
V gene: TRBV29-1
clone size: .
J gene: TRBJ2-3
CDR3 DNA: TGCAGCGCCCCTTTGGGGGGTCTTGCTACGGATACGCAGTATTTT
CDR3 protein: CSAPLGGLATDTQYF

D gene: .
V gene: TRBV6-6
clone size: few
J gene: TRBJ2-3
CDR3 DNA: TGTGCCAGCAGGTCAACGGGACGTCGGACCACAGATACGCAGTATTTT
CDR3 protein: CASRSTGRRTTDTQYF

D gene: .
V gene: TRBV28
clone size: .
J gene: TRBJ2-2
CDR3 DNA: TGTGCCAGCAGTTGGACTGCCACCGGGGAGCTGTTTTTT
CDR3 protein: CASSWTATGELFF

D gene: .
V gene: TRBV29-1
clone size: .
J gene: TRBJ2-7
CDR3 DNA: TGCAGCGCCTCCCCCACGGGGGCCTACGAGCAGTACTTC
CDR3 protein: CSASPTGAYEQYF

D gene: .
V gene: TRBV5-5
clone size: medium-sized
J gene: TRBJ1-1
CDR3 DNA: TGTGCCAGCAGCCATAGAACAGGGGAAGCTTTCTTT
CDR3 protein: CASSHRTGEAFF

D gene: .
V gene: TRBV12-3/TRBV12-4
clone size: many
J gene: TRBJ1-6
CDR3 DNA: TGTGCCAGCAACCCTGACGGGACAAACTATAATTCACCCCTCCACTTT
CDR3 protein: CASNPDGTNYNSPLHF

D gene: .
V gene: TRBV14
clone size: many
J gene: TRBJ1-1
CDR3 DNA: TGTGCCAGCAGCCAAGAAACGGTTGAAGCTTTCTTT
CDR3 protein: CASSQETVEAFF

D gene: .
V gene: TRBV7-3
clone size: many
J gene: TRBJ2-5
CDR3 DNA: TGTGCCAGCAGCTTAAGCGGGCCTAAAGAGACCCAGTACTTC
CDR3 protein: CASSLSGPKETQYF

D gene: TRBD1
V gene: TRBV7-2
clone size: many
J gene: TRBJ2-2
CDR3 DNA: TGTGCCAGCAGCTTAGCGGGACAGCCGACCGGGGAGCTGTTTTTT
CDR3 protein: CASSLAGQPTGELFF

D gene: TRBD1
V gene: TRBV30
clone size: many
J gene: TRBJ2-2
CDR3 DNA: TGTGCCTGGAGTGGTTCCCGGGGGACAGGCACCGGGGAGCTGTTTTTT
CDR3 protein: CAWSGSRGTGTGELFF

D gene: .
V gene: TRBV19
clone size: .
J gene: TRBJ2-5
CDR3 DNA: TGTGCCAGTAAAGGGCACTTACAAGAGACCCAGTACTTC
CDR3 protein: CASKGHLQETQYF

D gene: .
V gene: TRBV5-5
clone size: many
J gene: TRBJ1-2
CDR3 DNA: TGTGCCAGCAACCCTATAGGGAGCTATGGCTACACCTTC
CDR3 protein: CASNPIGSYGYTF

D gene: .
V gene: TRBV10-1
clone size: many
J gene: TRBJ2-1
CDR3 DNA: TGCGCCAGCAGTAGCGGGGGGACAGGGGCCAATGAGCAGTTCTTC
CDR3 protein: CASSSGGTGANEQFF

D gene: .
V gene: TRBV27
clone size: few
J gene: TRBJ2-2
CDR3 DNA: TGTGCCAGCAGTTTACGCGTCACTAACACCGGGGAGCTGTTTTTT
CDR3 protein: CASSLRVTNTGELFF

D gene: TRBD1
V gene: TRBV7-3
clone size: few
J gene: TRBJ2-5
CDR3 DNA: TGTGCCAGCAGCCCCACGGGACAGGGAGGAGAGACCCAGTACTTC
CDR3 protein: CASSPTGQGGETQYF

D gene: TRBD2
V gene: TRBV29-1
clone size: many
J gene: TRBJ2-1
CDR3 DNA: TGCAGCGTCCGATTACTAGCGGGGGGTTACAATGAGCAGTTCTTC
CDR3 protein: CSVRLLAGGYNEQFF

D gene: .
V gene: TRBV10-2
clone size: .
J gene: TRBJ2-7
CDR3 DNA: TGCGCCAGCAGTGAAGGTACAGGGTGGTTCGAGCAGTACTTC
CDR3 protein: CASSEGTGWFEQYF

D gene: .
V gene: TRBV29-1
clone size: many
J gene: TRBJ2-7
CDR3 DNA: TGCAGCGTTGAAGTCAAGAGTAGGGTCTCCTACGAGCAGTACTTC
CDR3 protein: CSVEVKSRVSYEQYF

D gene: TRBD1
V gene: TRBV20-1
clone size: many
J gene: TRBJ1-1
CDR3 DNA: TGCAGTGCGGACGGGACAGGGGGAAACACTGAAGCTTTCTTT
CDR3 protein: CSADGTGGNTEAFF

D gene: .
V gene: TRBV12-3/TRBV12-4
clone size: .
J gene: TRBJ2-1
CDR3 DNA: TGTGCCAGCAGGGAAAGGACGGTGGATGAGCAGTTCTTC
CDR3 protein: CASRERTVDEQFF

D gene: TRBD1
V gene: TRBV20-1
clone size: many
J gene: TRBJ1-5
CDR3 DNA: TGCAGTGCTGCAGATTCCGGGACAGGGGGCAATCAGCCCCAGCATTTT
CDR3 protein: CSAADSGTGGNQPQHF

D gene: .
V gene: TRBV19
clone size: many
J gene: TRBJ1-1
CDR3 DNA: TGTGCCAGTAGTATATCCCTTAACACTGAAGCTTTCTTT
CDR3 protein: CASSISLNTEAFF

D gene: .
V gene: TRBV18
clone size: many
J gene: TRBJ1-5
CDR3 DNA: TGTGCCAGCTCACAAGCCCCTCCCTATAGCAATCAGCCCCAGCATTTT
CDR3 protein: CASSQAPPYSNQPQHF

D gene: .
V gene: TRBV7-2
clone size: few
J gene: TRBJ1-1
CDR3 DNA: TGTGCCAGCAGCTTAGCAGAGGGGAACACTGAAGCTTTCTTT
CDR3 protein: CASSLAEGNTEAFF

D gene: TRBD2
V gene: TRBV10-2
clone size: many
J gene: TRBJ2-1
CDR3 DNA: TGCGCCAGTTCCCCTAGCGGGGGGGCCCACAATGAGCAGTTCTTC
CDR3 protein: CASSPSGGAHNEQFF

D gene: .
V gene: TRBV7-6
clone size: many
J gene: TRBJ2-5
CDR3 DNA: TGTGCCAGCAGCTTAATGACGACAGGCCAAGAGACCCAGTACTTC
CDR3 protein: CASSLMTTGQETQYF

D gene: .
V gene: TRBV6-5
clone size: few
J gene: TRBJ2-7
CDR3 DNA: TGTGCCAGCAGTTACTCGATCGGAGAGCAGTACTTC
CDR3 protein: CASSYSIGEQYF